This T cell receptor (beta chain) was documented in a study of prognosis after radiotherapy for stage I lung cancer. Of note for this clonotype: It may be a read error: a sequence one base away is much more abundant.

There are 15 residues in the CDR3. Germline CDR1 and CDR2: SEHNR and FQNEAQ (reference sequence). Using two-round multiplex PCR, the authors amplified TCR beta CDR3 from genomic DNA. Each TRBV and TRBJ gene had its own primer in the first PCR round. MiXCR, applied by TCRdb to the multiplex PCR reads, yields one record per CDR3 protein. This table has roughly 23,000 distinct CDR3 sequences, roughly 41% appearing once. The TCR comes from a donor aged 50 or older with non-small cell lung cancer. The input for sequencing was PBMCs, taken before or after stereotactic body radiation therapy (not recorded which). The J gene is TRBJ2-3, the V gene TRBV7-9; 8 positions agree with TRBD2. CDR3 sequence reads: CASSIAGPITDTQYF. DNA of the CDR3: TGTGCCAGCAGCATAGCGGGGCCTATCACAGATACGCAGTATTTT. Based on the CDR3 plus reference TRBV7-9 and TRBJ2-3, the full variable domain is DTGVSQNPRHKITKRGQNVTFRCDPISEHNRLYWYRQTLGQGPEFLTYFQNEAQLEKSRLLSDRFSAERPKGSFSTLEIQRTEQGDSAMYLCASSIAGPITDTQYFGPGTRLTVL.